This T cell receptor beta chain was sequenced for a study of blood T cell repertoires in COVID-19. This CDR3 region has 18 residues. With 4 bases clipped from V and 0 bases from J, the junction kept 11 bases outside the gene matches. CDR1 and CDR2 (germline): PRHDT, FYEKMQ (reference sequence). Clones were sequenced by immunoSEQ multiplex PCR, and TCRdb holds only the in-frame ones, with some missing. Of roughly 330,000 clones listed, around 87% are singletons. This chain connects TRBV13 to TRBJ1-4, with 7 bases aligning to TRBD1. This TCR was recovered from a woman in her twenties or thirties who had recovered from COVID-19. What was sequenced was PBMCs or T cells enriched from blood (not recorded which). In nucleotides, the CDR3 is TGTGCCAGCAGCTCACGACAGGGAACTGTTGCAACTAATGAAAAACTGTTTTTT. Translating it yields CASSSRQGTVATNEKLFF.